One and the same sample provided the 13 T cell receptor beta chains below, sequenced in a study of T cells in Graves' hyperthyroidism and ophthalmopathy. Researchers amplified the TCR beta CDR3 regions from RNA transcripts. The TCR CDR3 was amplified in a first-round RT-PCR using the HTBI primer set. TCRdb re-analysed the multiplex PCR reads in MiXCR, keeping a single row per CDR3 protein. The table has 500,000 to 550,000 distinct CDR3 sequences, 20% seen once. Specimen: blood. These receptor sequences come from a man aged 35 to 55 with Graves' ophthalmopathy.

V usage is TRBV18 and J usage is TRBJ1-2; a weak D match, TRBD1 (6 bases). Between the trimmed V and J ends, which lost 6 bases and 2 bases, there was a span of 16 bases. The CDR3 extends over 15 amino acids. Germline CDR1 and CDR2: KGHSH and LQKENI. CDR3 bases: TGTGCCAGCTCTGTTATCCGGACAGAAAACTATGGCTACACCTTC. This translates into CASSVIRTENYGYTF.

This clonotype was observed a few times. The chain carries TRBV18 and TRBJ2-5, with D possibly TRBD2 on 6 matching bases. This CDR3 has 15 amino acids. The germline V gene has CDR1 KGHSH and CDR2 LQKENI. Trimming took 3 bases from V and 2 from J, leaving 13 bases between them. CDR3 loop: CASSPLPGTQETQYF. The DNA of the CDR3 is TGTGCCAGCTCACCCCTACCCGGGACTCAAGAGACCCAGTACTTC.

The chain carries TRBV6-5 and TRBJ1-3; no reliable D call. This CDR3 is built from 15 residues. The V gene's germline CDR1 is MNHEY and CDR2 SVGAGI. Trimming stripped 6 bases from V and 2 bases from J, with 14 bases between. This CDR3 is CASSYQGAPGNTIYF. CDR3 DNA: TGTGCCAGCAGCTATCAAGGAGCTCCTGGAAACACCATATATTTT.

The V gene is TRBV19, the J gene TRBJ1-5; tentative D call: TRBD1 (5 bases). The CDR3 is 15 amino acids. Trimming cost V 5 bases and J 0 bases, with 11 bases left between them. Germline V CDR1 and CDR2: LNHDA, SQIVND (reference sequence). CDR3 sequence (DNA): TGTGCCAGTAGTGGAGGGGCCCATAGCAATCAGCCCCAGCATTTT. Translated: CASSGGAHSNQPQHF. The complete variable domain, with remaining parts taken from reference TRBV19 and TRBJ1-5, reads DGGITQSPKYLFRKEGQNVTLSCEQNLNHDAMYWYRQDPGQGLRLIYYSQIVNDFQKGDIAEGYSVSREKKESFPLTVTSAQKNPTAFYLCASSGGAHSNQPQHFGDGTRLSIL.

Only a few counts were recorded for this clonotype. The chain joins TRBV5-6 to TRBJ1-1; tentative D call: TRBD1 (6 bases). This CDR3 region has 14 residues. The V gene's germline CDR1 is SGHDT and CDR2 YYEEEE. V dropped 6 bases and J dropped 3 bases, with 15 bases sitting between them. The CDR3 loop reads CASTPLGGHTEAFF. CDR3 DNA: TGTGCCAGCACCCCCCTCGGGGGGCACACTGAAGCTTTCTTT.

This clonotype was observed a handful of times. The rearrangement uses TRBV4-1 and TRBJ1-3, with a weak D call TRBD1 (5 bases). This CDR3 is 16 amino acids long. Germline V CDR1 and CDR2: MGHRA, YSYEKL. Trimming left V 2 bases short and J 0 bases short, with 11 bases between. The CDR3 sequence is CASSQRQSDSGNTIYF. As DNA, the CDR3 is TGCGCCAGCAGCCAAAGACAGTCTGACTCTGGAAACACCATATATTTT.

This clonotype was seen a handful of times. The chain combines TRBV6-1 with TRBJ2-3; TRBD1 matches 8 bases. CDR3 length: 15 residues. V shed 7 bases and J 2 bases; nucleotides not matched to a gene: 8. The germline V gene encodes CDR1 MNHNS and CDR2 SASEGT. The CDR3 DNA sequence: TGTGCCAGCAAGGGGGGACAGGTATTCACAGATACGCAGTATTTT. Its protein is CASKGGQVFTDTQYF.

The CDR3 DNA is TGTGCCAGCAGCGTAGGTTCAGGGACCTACGAGCAGTACTTC. Protein sequence: CASSVGSGTYEQYF. The chain combines TRBV9 with TRBJ2-7, with TRBD1 as a possible D gene (5 bases). The CDR3 length is 14 residues. The V gene's germline CDR1 is SGDLS and CDR2 YYNGEE. The V and J ends lost 0 bases and 2 bases respectively, with 9 bases between them. The whole variable domain, filled in from reference TRBV9 and TRBJ2-7, reads DSGVTQTPKHLITATGQRVTLRCSPRSGDLSVYWYQQSLDQGLQFLIQYYNGEERAKGNILERFSAQQFPDLHSELNLSSLELGDSALYFCASSVGSGTYEQYFGPGTRLTVT.

This clonotype was counted only a few times. V usage is TRBV29-1 and J usage is TRBJ2-5; D tentatively reads TRBD1 or TRBD2 (5 bases each). Trimming pared 1 base from V and 5 bases from J, leaving 14 bases between. The germline V gene encodes CDR1 SQVTM and CDR2 ANQGSEA. The CDR3 loop spans 14 amino acids. CDR3 protein: CSVEATEGEETQYF. CDR3 sequence (DNA): TGCAGCGTTGAAGCGACAGAGGGAGAGGAGACCCAGTACTTC.

Many counts were recorded for this clonotype. The chain couples TRBV12-3 or TRBV12-4 to TRBJ1-5; D gene uncertain. The CDR3 has 15 residues. The V end was cut by 6 bases, the J end by 1 base, with 13 bases between. As DNA, the CDR3 is TGTGCCAGCAGCCTTGCGGGGTTGAGCAATCAGCCCCAGCATTTT. It codes for CASSLAGLSNQPQHF.

V and J are TRBV13 and TRBJ2-7; TRBD2 matches 7 bases. V lost 8 bases and J lost 3; bases outside the gene matches: 16. The CDR3 length is 16 residues. Germline assignment: CDR1 PRHDT and CDR2 FYEKMQ (reference sequence). The CDR3 nucleotides read TGTGCCAGCCGACTTCGGGGGGACTTCACTCGCTACGAGCAGTACTTC. Its translation: CASRLRGDFTRYEQYF. The variable domain in full, completed from reference TRBV13 and TRBJ2-7, reads AAGVIQSPRHLIKEKRETATLKCYPIPRHDTVYWYQQGPGQDPQFLISFYEKMQSDKGSIPDRFSAQQFSDYHSELNMSSLELGDSALYFCASRLRGDFTRYEQYFGPGTRLTVT.

The chain recombines TRBV7-3 with TRBJ1-5, with TRBD1 matching 10 bases. Germline trimming cut 5 bases from V and 0 bases from J; bases unmatched to any gene: 7. The CDR3 is 17 residues long. Germline assignment: CDR1 SGHTA and CDR2 FQGTGA. CDR3 loop: CASSPTGQGNSNQPQHF. The CDR3, as DNA: TGTGCCAGCAGCCCAACGGGACAGGGGAATAGCAATCAGCCCCAGCATTTT.

This clonotype was picked up many times. The chain couples TRBV10-3 to TRBJ2-1; no clear D gene. CDR1 and CDR2 (germline): ENHRY, SYGVKD. This CDR3 has 17 amino acids. Trimming removed 0 bases from V and 0 bases from J, with 12 bases in between. CDR3 coding DNA: TGTGCCATCAGTGAGTCGATGGCGGCCAGCTCCTACAATGAGCAGTTCTTC. It translates to CAISESMAASSYNEQFF.